This T cell receptor beta chain came from a study of vaccination and CD4 T cells after COVID-19. Study at large: Once diagnosed, patients had post-COVID samples drawn a median approximately 93 days later (range 35 to 161).

Time point reported: late sampling 161 to 241 days after vaccination in a few convalescent patients. Treatment: approximately 10-day PBMC culture with coronavirus spike peptide pools or control peptides (ViraFEST assay). The Oncomine TCR Beta short-read assay was what sequenced the DNA obtained from cultured CD4+ T cells. TCRdb redid the calling of the PCR reads with MiXCR, one entry per CDR3 protein. The profile shows about 25,000 distinct CDR3 sequences, around 30% of them singletons. This clonotype was counted between two and nine times. Antigen specificity is unknown. CDR3 size: 15 residues. Trimming took 5 bases from V and 3 from J; bases not matched to a gene: 6. Germline V gene sequence: CDR1 MNHNS, CDR2 SASEGT.

This sequence originates from a human donor who had recovered from COVID-19. The sequenced sample was CD4+ T cells from blood, cultured in vitro, obtained about 7 months after SARS-CoV-2 vaccination. The chain combines TRBV6-1 with TRBJ2-7, with 11 bases matching TRBD1. This chain's CDR3 is CASSTWDRGSYEQYF. For the CDR3, the DNA is TGTGCCAGCAGTACGTGGGACAGGGGGAGCTACGAGCAGTACTTC.